The 20 T cell receptor beta chains listed next were all sequenced from one sample in a study of T-cell reconstitution after alpha-beta-depleted transplantation in children (TCRdb year 2016). Library construction relied on PCR. Sequenced on an Illumina HiSeq 2500. TCR libraries were prepared with molecular barcoding, using unique molecular identifiers to normalize TCRbeta repertoire quantification. TCRdb reran the public reads through fastp at Q25 and MiXCR, keeping productive beta chains. Rows with a matching CDR3 protein are joined into one entry that keeps the most common DNA and genes. In this sample the table shows roughly 500,000 distinct CDR3 sequences, approximately 30% of which occur a single time. The ten largest account for around 2.4% of the sample. This material consisted of PBMCs from the stem cell graft donor, taken from the stem cell graft. The receptors were gathered from a human donor who donated a stem cell graft to a child with aplastic anemia.

This sequence joins TRBV29-1 and TRBJ1-2; D not resolved. V lost 7 bases and J 7 bases, leaving 19 bases between the germline ends. Looked up from germline, CDR1 is SQVTM and CDR2 is ANQGSEA. The CDR3 consists of 13 residues. The CDR3 here is CSAGGRDRSGYTF. In nucleotides, the CDR3 is TGCAGCGCTGGTGGTCGGGATAGAAGTGGCTACACCTTC.

The gene calls are TRBV28 and TRBJ2-5, with TRBD2 matching 14 bases. Germline loops: CDR1 MDHEN, CDR2 SYDVKM. Trimming removed 6 bases from V and 4 bases from J; junction bases left unmatched: 7. The CDR3 spans 16 residues. The CDR3 DNA reads TGTGCCAGCAGATGGACCGGACTAGCGGGAGGAGAGACCCAGTACTTC. Translated: CASRWTGLAGGETQYF.

The V gene is TRBV9, the J gene TRBJ2-3, with D maybe TRBD2 (5 bases). This CDR3 has 14 residues. CDR1 and CDR2 from the germline V gene are SGDLS and YYNGEE. V was shortened by 2 bases and J by 6 bases, with 13 bases between the two germline ends. The CDR3 DNA is TGTGCCAGCAGCGTCGGGGATCTTTCCGATACGCAGTATTTT. It is translated as CASSVGDLSDTQYF. The full variable domain, with the rest looked up from reference TRBV9 and TRBJ2-3, is DSGVTQTPKHLITATGQRVTLRCSPRSGDLSVYWYQQSLDQGLQFLIQYYNGEERAKGNILERFSAQQFPDLHSELNLSSLELGDSALYFCASSVGDLSDTQYFGPGTRLTVL.

The chain uses TRBV20-1 and TRBJ2-2, with 8 bases lining up with TRBD1. The junction had 8 bases not matched to a gene; V was cut back by 1 base and J by 4 bases. Germline-derived CDR1 and CDR2 are DFQATT and SNEGSKA (reference sequence). The CDR3 length is 16 residues. This CDR3 reads CSARAPGGGFTGELFF. Here the CDR3 DNA reads TGCAGTGCTAGAGCCCCAGGGGGCGGATTCACCGGGGAGCTGTTTTTT.

The chain has TRBV20-1 and TRBJ2-7, with D maybe TRBD2 (6 bases). Trimming left V 8 bases short and J 5 bases short, with 31 bases between. The CDR3 is 17 amino acids. Germline lookup yields CDR1 DFQATT and CDR2 SNEGSKA (reference sequence). CDR3 nucleotide sequence: TGCAGTTTCGCGAGGTCCACTAGCAGGACCTCTGGGAACGAGCAGTACTTC. Its translation: CSFARSTSRTSGNEQYF.

This chain connects TRBV5-1 to TRBJ2-3, with TRBD1 identical over 9 bases. The germline gives CDR1 SGHRS, CDR2 YFSETQ. V dropped 4 bases and J dropped 2; count of bases not matched to a gene: 5. The CDR3 totals 15 residues. The CDR3, as DNA: TGCGCCAGCAGCACCGGGACAGGGTTCACAGATACGCAGTATTTT. Protein sequence: CASSTGTGFTDTQYF.

The V gene is TRBV5-1, the J gene TRBJ2-5, with D possibly matching TRBD1 (5 bases). The CDR3 is 18 residues long. The V end was cut by 0 bases, the J end by 2 bases, with 20 bases between. CDR1 SGHRS and CDR2 YFSETQ come from the germline V gene. CDR3 DNA: TGCGCCAGCAGCTTGGAAGGCAGGGCGAAGATTAGGCAAGAGACCCAGTACTTC. Protein: CASSLEGRAKIRQETQYF.

The gene calls are TRBV6-2 or TRBV6-3 and TRBJ1-2; 7 bases map to TRBD1. Losses at the gene ends were 7 bases for V and 8 bases for J; bases not matched to a gene: 19. Germline V gives CDR1 MNHEY, CDR2 SVGEGT. The CDR3 sequence is 16 residues long. This CDR3 is CASTLIRGDDMRGYTF. CDR3 coding DNA: TGTGCCAGCACCCTGATCAGGGGGGACGATATGCGAGGCTACACCTTC.

The chain uses TRBV20-1 and TRBJ1-1; tentative D call: TRBD1 (5 bases). The germline CDR1 and CDR2 sequences are DFQATT and SNEGSKA (reference sequence). Between the trimmed V and J ends, which lost 2 bases and 0 bases, there was a span of 10 bases. This CDR3 has 14 amino acids. CDR3 DNA sequence: TGCAGTGCTAGACAGGGAGGTATGAACACTGAAGCTTTCTTT. Translation: CSARQGGMNTEAFF.

The gene calls are TRBV7-2 and TRBJ2-1, with a possible D match to TRBD2 (6 bases). The germline V gene encodes CDR1 SGHTA and CDR2 FQGNSA. The CDR3 totals 15 residues. V shed 4 bases and J shed 3 bases, with 13 bases lying between them. The CDR3 spells CASSSQGLLYNEQFF. The CDR3 nucleotides read TGTGCCAGCAGCTCCCAGGGACTCCTCTACAATGAGCAGTTCTTC.

This clonotype was picked up a small number of times. This chain joins TRBV12-3 or TRBV12-4 and TRBJ2-2; 10 nucleotides match TRBD1. V trimming: 6 bases; J trimming: 7 bases; junction bases outside the gene matches: 8. This CDR3 spans 15 amino acids. This CDR3 reads CASSSGTGVIGELFF. In nucleotides, the CDR3 is TGTGCCAGCAGCTCCGGGACAGGGGTCATCGGGGAGCTGTTTTTT.

In its sample, this clonotype was seen a few times. The chain has TRBV28 and TRBJ1-2, with TRBD1 as a possible D gene (5 bases). The CDR3 covers 16 residues. V was shortened by 6 bases and J by 2 bases, with 19 bases between the two germline ends. From germline, CDR1 is MDHEN and CDR2 SYDVKM. In DNA form, the CDR3 reads TGTGCCAGCAGGTTTACCGTTGGACACCTCAACTATGGCTACACCTTC. It translates to CASRFTVGHLNYGYTF.

In its sample, this clonotype was seen a few times. The chain joins TRBV14 to TRBJ2-7; 9 bases fit TRBD1. V lost 9 bases and J lost 5; bases outside the gene matches: 17. The CDR3 is 16 amino acids. The germline V gene encodes CDR1 SGHDN and CDR2 FVKESK. The CDR3 nucleotides are TGTGCCAGGATACAAAATAATGGACAGGGGAAGAACGAGCAGTACGTC. Translation gives CARIQNNGQGKNEQYV.

V is TRBV11-2 and J is TRBJ2-3; 13 bases line up with TRBD2. Germline trimming cut 1 base from V and 2 bases from J; bases unmatched to any gene: 18. This CDR3 contains 22 residues. Germline lookup yields CDR1 SGHAT and CDR2 FQNNGV. The CDR3 bases are TGTGCCAGCAGCTTAGTCTGGACTAGCGGGAGATTGGGAGGGGGCGCCACAGATACGCAGTATTTT. The encoded protein is CASSLVWTSGRLGGGATDTQYF.

CDR3 amino acids: CASSQSTLHEQFF. The CDR3 DNA reads TGTGCCAGCAGTCAAAGTACGCTGCATGAGCAGTTCTTC. The chain carries TRBV6-2 or TRBV6-3 and TRBJ2-1, with D unclear. Germline CDR1 reads MNHEY; CDR2 reads SVGEGT. The CDR3 is 13 amino acids. Trimming took off 5 bases at V and 8 bases at J, with 13 bases between the two ends.

This sequence joins TRBV5-8 and TRBJ1-1, with D possibly being TRBD1 (5 bases). Between the trimmed V and J ends, which lost 4 bases and 1 base, there was a span of 20 bases. The CDR3 spans 17 residues. Germline lookup yields CDR1 SGHTS and CDR2 YDEGEE. The CDR3 nucleotides are TGTGCCAGCAGCCTACCCCATCCCAGGGTAAAGAACACTGAAGCTTTCTTT. Residues: CASSLPHPRVKNTEAFF.

The chain has TRBV28 and TRBJ2-7; no clear D gene. The germline CDR1 and CDR2 sequences are MDHEN and SYDVKM. The CDR3 consists of 12 residues. Deletions cut 5 bases from V and 4 bases from J, with 9 bases between. The CDR3 loop reads CASSRDLYEQYF. The DNA for the CDR3 is TGTGCCAGCAGTCGTGACCTATACGAGCAGTACTTC.

The chain employs TRBV20-1 and TRBJ2-6; TRBD1 might be the D (6 bases). Trimming pared 3 bases from V and 1 base from J, leaving 7 bases between. Germline assignment: CDR1 DFQATT and CDR2 SNEGSKA (reference sequence). This CDR3 spans 14 amino acids. The CDR3 sequence: CSASRGSGANVLTF. CDR3 sequence (DNA): TGCAGTGCTAGCAGGGGATCTGGGGCCAACGTCCTGACTTTC.

V usage is TRBV10-3 and J usage is TRBJ1-4; D gene uncertain. Germline V CDR1 and CDR2: ENHRY, SYGVKD. With 2 bases removed from V and 4 bases from J, the gap between germline ends came to 11 bases. CDR3 size: 15 residues. The CDR3 region has the DNA TGTGCCATCAGTGAGATGCGTCACAATAATGAAAAACTGTTTTTT. The encoded protein is CAISEMRHNNEKLFF.

V gene TRBV19 combines with J gene TRBJ1-2, with TRBD1 matching 8 bases. The CDR3 is 18 residues long. The V gene's germline CDR1 is LNHDA and CDR2 SQIVND (reference sequence). Germline trimming cut 1 base from V and 2 bases from J; bases unmatched to any gene: 12. CDR3 region: CASSIGRDRRSRNYGYTF. The CDR3 coding sequence is TGTGCCAGTAGTATAGGACGGGACAGGAGGTCTCGAAACTATGGCTACACCTTC.